What follows are 27 T cell receptor beta chains derived from one specimen sequenced in a study of blood T cell repertoires in COVID-19. TCRdb's copy holds only in-frame clones and misses some; the assay was immunoSEQ multiplex PCR. This table has about 200,000 clones, roughly nine tenths appearing once. What was sequenced was peripheral blood. Source of these receptors: a woman aged 50 to 60 with acute or convalescent COVID-19.

This clone was recorded only once. V gene TRBV6-2 or TRBV6-3 combines with J gene TRBJ2-7; 9 nucleotides line up with TRBD2. Losses at the gene ends were 2 bases for V and 4 bases for J; bases not matched to a gene: 15. The CDR3 runs 18 residues. The germline V gene has CDR1 MNHEY and CDR2 SVGEGT. Here the CDR3 DNA reads TGTGCCAGCAGTTACCCCGGTTCAGCGGGAGGTCTGTCTTACGAGCAGTACTTC. Protein: CASSYPGSAGGLSYEQYF.

This clone came up once. This chain joins TRBV27 and TRBJ1-6; maybe TRBD1 (6 bases). The germline V gene encodes CDR1 MNHEY and CDR2 SMNVEV (reference sequence). The germline V and J ends were trimmed by 5 bases and 2 bases, with 10 bases remaining between them. The length of the CDR3 is 15 residues. CDR3 DNA: TGTGCCAGCAGTCCACAGGGTCCCTATAATTCACCCCTCCACTTT. Its translation is CASSPQGPYNSPLHF.

V gene TRBV23-1 combines with J gene TRBJ1-2, with D possibly matching TRBD1 (6 bases). TRBV23-1 carries the ORF label, with uncertain function. This CDR3 contains 12 residues. The V gene lost 7 bases and the J gene lost 6 bases, with 12 bases spanning the gap. The CDR3 loop reads CASITGIHGYTF. CDR3 nucleotides: TGCGCCAGCATTACAGGGATCCATGGCTACACCTTC.

The chain combines TRBV19 with TRBJ2-1; 7 positions agree with TRBD1. V trimming: 5 bases; J trimming: 9 bases; junction bases outside the gene matches: 16. The CDR3 runs 16 residues. Germline V gene data show CDR1 as LNHDA and CDR2 as SQIVND (reference sequence). This chain's CDR3 is CASSAGQAGTQGEQFF. Written as DNA, the CDR3 is TGTGCCAGTAGTGCCGGACAGGCCGGGACGCAAGGTGAGCAGTTCTTC.

J is TRBJ2-6 and V is TRBV2; 9 nucleotides align to TRBD1. J was trimmed by 10 bases and V by 3 bases; bases with no gene match: 7. CDR1 is SNHLY, CDR2 FYNNEI, per germline. This CDR3 is built from 15 residues. CDR3 in amino acids: CASSDSGQGRNVLTF. The CDR3 DNA reads as TGTGCCAGCAGTGATTCGGGACAGGGTAGGAACGTCCTGACTTTC.

The V call is TRBV27, the J call TRBJ2-6, with 8 nucleotides matching TRBD1. This CDR3 spans 18 amino acids. Trimming removed 4 bases from V and 4 bases from J; junction bases left unmatched: 12. The germline V gene encodes CDR1 MNHEY and CDR2 SMNVEV (reference sequence). CDR3 in DNA: TGTGCCAGCAGTTCCCCCTGGACAGGGATGGCAGGGGCCAACGTCCTGACTTTC. Protein product: CASSSPWTGMAGANVLTF.

The V and J genes are TRBV7-2 and TRBJ2-1; 11 bases are shared with TRBD2. This CDR3 is 17 amino acids long. J lost 8 bases, V lost 6 bases, and 15 bases had no gene match. CDR1 is SGHTA, CDR2 FQGNSA, per germline. The DNA of the CDR3 is TGTGCCAGCAGGTTTCCAAATAGCGGGAGGGCGGGGGATGAGCAGTTCTTC. Amino acid sequence: CASRFPNSGRAGDEQFF.

This chain connects TRBV9 to TRBJ2-1; tentatively, D is TRBD2 (6 bases). The V and J ends lost 2 bases and 3 bases respectively, with 12 bases between them. The V gene's germline CDR1 is SGDLS and CDR2 YYNGEE. The CDR3 is 15 amino acids. CDR3: CASSVEAGNYNEQFF. As DNA, the CDR3 is TGTGCCAGCAGCGTGGAGGCGGGAAACTACAATGAGCAGTTCTTC.

The count of this clone is one. The V and J genes are TRBV14 and TRBJ1-6; 11 bases agree with TRBD1. Trimming took 5 bases from V and 12 from J; bases not matched to a gene: 3. Germline-derived CDR1 and CDR2 are SGHDN and FVKESK. The CDR3 totals 13 residues. CDR3 loop: CASSSGQGEPLHF. The CDR3 DNA follows: TGTGCCAGCAGCTCGGGACAGGGGGAACCCCTCCACTTT. Full variable domain (remainder filled in from reference TRBV14 and TRBJ1-6): EAGVTQFPSHSVIEKGQTVTLRCDPISGHDNLYWYRRVMGKEIKFLLHFVKESKQDESGMPNNRFLAERTGGTYSTLKVQPAELEDSGVYFCASSSGQGEPLHFGNGTRLTVT.

The chain combines TRBV24-1 with TRBJ2-2; 7 bases map to TRBD1. The length of the CDR3 is 15 residues. Germline values: CDR1 KGHDR, CDR2 SFDVKD. The V gene end was trimmed by 5 bases and the J gene end by 1 base; junction bases not matched to a gene: 3. The CDR3 protein is CATSGWTGNTGELFF. The CDR3, as DNA: TGTGCCACCAGTGGTTGGACAGGGAACACCGGGGAGCTGTTTTTT.

The chain couples TRBV9 to TRBJ2-1; 12 nucleotides align to TRBD2. Germline-derived CDR1 and CDR2 are SGDLS and YYNGEE. The CDR3 extends over 16 amino acids. J lost 7 bases, V lost 3 bases, and 8 bases had no gene match. CDR3 in amino acids: CASSAPLAGGPNEQFF. The DNA of the CDR3 is TGTGCCAGCAGCGCGCCTCTAGCGGGGGGGCCGAATGAGCAGTTCTTC.

The chain recombines TRBV5-4 with TRBJ1-6; 9 bases agree with TRBD1. The junction had 8 bases not matched to a gene; V was cut back by 3 bases and J by 4 bases. CDR3 size: 17 residues. Germline CDR1 is SGHNT and CDR2 is YYREEE (reference sequence). The CDR3 protein is CASSSRDRENYNSPLHF. As DNA, the CDR3 is TGTGCCAGCAGCTCCCGGGACAGGGAGAATTATAATTCACCCCTCCACTTT.

This chain links TRBV15 with TRBJ2-1, with 9 positions matching TRBD2. The CDR3 is 17 residues long. The trim removed 0 bases at V and 2 bases at J, leaving 5 bases unmatched. Germline-derived CDR1 and CDR2 are LNHNV and YYDKDF (reference sequence). The CDR3 bases are TGTGCCACCAGCAGAGATCGGGGACTAGCTGCCTACAATGAGCAGTTCTTC. This gives the protein CATSRDRGLAAYNEQFF.

This clone was seen a few times. This chain links TRBV6-6 with TRBJ1-1; 8 bases are a match to TRBD1. This CDR3 has 17 residues. V shed 5 bases and J 4 bases; nucleotides not matched to a gene: 15. Per germline, CDR1 MNHNY and CDR2 SVGAGI (reference sequence). The CDR3 protein is CASSPPQGGGAFTEAFF. The CDR3 DNA follows: TGTGCCAGCAGTCCGCCACAGGGGGGCGGGGCGTTCACTGAAGCTTTCTTT.

V usage is TRBV7-2 and J usage is TRBJ2-7; 8 nucleotides agree with TRBD2. Germline V gene data show CDR1 as SGHTA and CDR2 as FQGNSA. Trimming at V came to 2 bases and at J to 0 bases, leaving 12 bases not matched to a gene. The CDR3 length is 18 residues. CDR3 protein: CASSLSVSGTTFSYEQYF. The CDR3 nucleotides read TGTGCCAGCAGCTTAAGTGTTAGCGGGACCACATTCTCCTACGAGCAGTACTTC.

The chain combines TRBV29-1 with TRBJ2-6; maybe TRBD1 (6 bases). Germline values: CDR1 SQVTM, CDR2 ANQGSEA. The CDR3 extends over 14 amino acids. V lost 5 bases and J 2 bases, leaving 10 bases between the germline ends. CDR3 sequence: CSVLRGAGANVLTF. As DNA, the CDR3 is TGCAGCGTTCTCAGGGGAGCTGGGGCCAACGTCCTGACTTTC.

The V gene is TRBV15, the J gene TRBJ1-5; perhaps TRBD1 as D (6 bases). The length of the CDR3 is 15 residues. Trimming removed 1 base from V and 6 bases from J, with 13 bases in between. The germline V gene encodes CDR1 LNHNV and CDR2 YYDKDF (reference sequence). Here the CDR3 DNA reads TGTGCCACCAGCAGAGGTGAAGGGGGGGGTCAGCCCCAGCATTTT. Translated, it gives CATSRGEGGGQPQHF.

As concerns this clone: Other DNA sequences from this sample encode an identical CDR3 as well. The chain has TRBV28 and TRBJ1-2; D gene unclear. Trimming stripped 3 bases from V and 7 bases from J, with 6 bases between. Germline-derived CDR1 and CDR2 are MDHEN and SYDVKM. The CDR3 is 11 amino acids. DNA for the CDR3: TGTGCCAGCAGTTTTTCAGGTGGCTACACCTTC. This gives the protein CASSFSGGYTF.

The chain carries TRBV29-1 and TRBJ1-2; 10 nucleotides agree with TRBD1. J lost 4 bases, V lost 1 base, and 6 bases had no gene match. CDR3 length: 15 residues. Germline values: CDR1 SQVTM, CDR2 ANQGSEA. In DNA form, the CDR3 reads TGCAGCGTTGAAGGAACCGGGACAGGGGCCTATGGCTACACCTTC. Protein: CSVEGTGTGAYGYTF. Together with reference TRBV29-1 and TRBJ1-2, the CDR3 gives the full variable domain: SAVISQKPSRDICQRGTSLTIQCQVDSQVTMMFWYRQQPGQSLTLIATANQGSEATYESGFVIDKFPISRPNLTFSTLTVSNMSPEDSSIYLCSVEGTGTGAYGYTFGSGTRLTVV.

V is TRBV12-3 or TRBV12-4 and J is TRBJ1-2; D is unclear. This CDR3 has 13 residues. The germline V and J ends were trimmed by 6 bases and 0 bases, with 8 bases remaining between them. CDR3 nucleotide sequence: TGTGCCAGCAGGGCAGAAACTAACTATGGCTACACCTTC. It specifies CASRAETNYGYTF.

This clone was counted a single time. J is TRBJ2-7 and V is TRBV11-3; maybe TRBD2 (5 bases). From germline, CDR1 is SGHNT and CDR2 YENEEA. CDR3 length: 15 residues. Trimming shortened V by 6 bases and J by 0 bases, and 15 bases separated the two germline ends. The chain's CDR3 is CASSTLGISSYEQYF. Here the CDR3 DNA reads TGTGCCAGCAGTACCCTCGGGATTTCCTCCTACGAGCAGTACTTC.

The chain employs TRBV20-1 and TRBJ1-2, with TRBD1 matching 7 bases. Germline lookup yields CDR1 DFQATT and CDR2 SNEGSKA (reference sequence). The ends lost 6 bases at V and 7 bases at J; junction bases unmatched: 8. The CDR3 has 12 amino acids. This CDR3 is CSASTTGIGYTF. For the CDR3, the DNA is TGCAGTGCGAGTACGACAGGGATTGGCTACACCTTC.

This chain links TRBV18 with TRBJ1-4, with 7 bases that match TRBD1. V trimming: 3 bases; J trimming: 6 bases; junction bases outside the gene matches: 7. The germline V gene encodes CDR1 KGHSH and CDR2 LQKENI. The CDR3 consists of 15 residues. The CDR3 protein is CASSPRPGTDEKLFF. The CDR3 DNA follows: TGTGCCAGCTCACCTAGACCCGGGACAGATGAAAAACTGTTTTTT.

CDR3 residues: CASSLGTGRSYEQYF. The CDR3, as DNA: TGTGCCAGCAGCCTAGGGACAGGGCGATCCTACGAGCAGTACTTC. The V gene is TRBV7-2, the J gene TRBJ2-7; 9 bases are a match to TRBD1. After removal of 5 bases from V and 1 base from J, the junction contained 6 bases not matched to a gene. Per germline, CDR1 SGHTA and CDR2 FQGNSA. This CDR3 is 15 amino acids long.

This clone has just a few counts. The V call is TRBV6-2 or TRBV6-3, the J call TRBJ2-3, with D maybe TRBD2 (5 bases). Germline values: CDR1 MNHEY, CDR2 SVGEGT. The CDR3 loop spans 13 amino acids. Trimming pared 0 bases from V and 9 bases from J, leaving 10 bases between. CDR3 nucleotides: TGTGCCAGCAGTTACTCGACTAAGCCCACGCAGTATTTT. Translation gives CASSYSTKPTQYF.

The chain joins TRBV30 to TRBJ2-3, with D unclear. V was pared by 4 bases and J by 2 bases, with 13 bases between. This CDR3 spans 14 amino acids. Germline V gene sequence: CDR1 GTSNPN, CDR2 SVGIG (reference sequence). For the CDR3, the DNA is TGTGCCTGGAATGGCAGGTTGGACACAGATACGCAGTATTTT. Its protein product is CAWNGRLDTDTQYF.

This clone has just one count. The chain links TRBV15 to TRBJ2-1, with 14 nucleotides matching TRBD2. This CDR3 contains 14 residues. Germline CDR1 LNHNV, CDR2 YYDKDF (reference sequence). Trimming removed 9 bases from V and 9 bases from J; junction bases left unmatched: 7. The CDR3 DNA follows: TGTGCCACGAGGACTAGCGGGGGGCCAGGTGAGCAGTTCTTC. As protein: CATRTSGGPGEQFF.